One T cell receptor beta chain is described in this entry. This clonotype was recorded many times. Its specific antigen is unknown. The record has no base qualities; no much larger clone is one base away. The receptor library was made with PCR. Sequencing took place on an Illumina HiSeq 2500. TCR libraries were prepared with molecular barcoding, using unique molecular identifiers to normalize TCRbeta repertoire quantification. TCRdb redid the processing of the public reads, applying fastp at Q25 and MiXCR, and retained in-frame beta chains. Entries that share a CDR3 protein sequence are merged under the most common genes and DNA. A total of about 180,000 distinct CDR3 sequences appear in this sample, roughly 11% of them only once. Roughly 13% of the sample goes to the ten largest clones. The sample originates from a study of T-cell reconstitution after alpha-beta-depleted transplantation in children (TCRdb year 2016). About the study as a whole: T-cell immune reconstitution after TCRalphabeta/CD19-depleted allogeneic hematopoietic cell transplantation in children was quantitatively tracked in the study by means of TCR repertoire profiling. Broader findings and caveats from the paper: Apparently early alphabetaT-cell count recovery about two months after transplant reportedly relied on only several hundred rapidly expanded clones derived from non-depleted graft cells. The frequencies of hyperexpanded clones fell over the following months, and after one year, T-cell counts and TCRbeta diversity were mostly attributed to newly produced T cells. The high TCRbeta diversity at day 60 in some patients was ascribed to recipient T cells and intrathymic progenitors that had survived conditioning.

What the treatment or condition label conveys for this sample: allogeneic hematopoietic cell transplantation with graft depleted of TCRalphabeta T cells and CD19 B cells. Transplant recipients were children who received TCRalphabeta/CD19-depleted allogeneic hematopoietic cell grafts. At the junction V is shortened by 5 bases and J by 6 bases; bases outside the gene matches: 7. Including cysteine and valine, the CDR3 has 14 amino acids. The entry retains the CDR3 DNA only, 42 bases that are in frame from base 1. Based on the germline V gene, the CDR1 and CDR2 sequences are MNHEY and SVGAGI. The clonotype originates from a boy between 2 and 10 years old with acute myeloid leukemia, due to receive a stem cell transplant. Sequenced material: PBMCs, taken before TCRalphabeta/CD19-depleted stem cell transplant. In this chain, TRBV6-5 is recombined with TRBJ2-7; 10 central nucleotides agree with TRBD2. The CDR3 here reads CASSPASGGGEQYV. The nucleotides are TGTGCCAGCAGTCCAGCTAGCGGGGGAGGCGAGCAGTACGTC.